This T cell receptor (beta chain) stems from a study of vaccination and CD4 T cells after COVID-19. The wider study: About ten convalescent cases were mild and one was severe, and all had been SARS-CoV-2 positive by nasal swab PCR. Convalescent individuals numbered four females and six males, two being Hispanic. Convalescent patients gave post-COVID blood a median approximately 94 days post-diagnosis, range 35 to 161. Samples were taken after vaccination, a median of approximately 72 days after dose two, with a range of 14 to 241.

Using its own MiXCR run on the PCR reads, TCRdb lists one record per CDR3 protein. The table has 25,000 to 35,000 distinct CDR3 sequences, roughly 50% seen once. This clonotype was seen a handful of times. Time point: late sampling 161 to 241 days after vaccination in a few convalescent patients. The CDR3 is 13 residues long. CDR1 MNHNS and CDR2 SASEGT come from the germline V gene. V was clipped by 4 bases and J by 5 bases, with 12 bases between them. The V call is TRBV6-1, the J call TRBJ2-7; weak D call: TRBD1 (6 bases). Specimen: CD4+ T cells from blood, collected about 7 months after SARS-CoV-2 vaccination. The receptor's source is a human donor who had recovered from COVID-19. The CDR3 nucleotides read TGTGCCAGCAGTGCGATACAGGGTAACGAGCAGTACTTC. Translation: CASSAIQGNEQYF.